This section outlines one TCR beta chain sequence together with its context. What it binds is unknown. This specimen comes from a study of response to subunit inactivated influenza vaccine. Notes on the study in general: The study's authors posited that every seasonal influenza vaccination enlists few new T cells.

Germline V gene lookup returns CDR1 SGHRS and CDR2 YFSETQ. V was trimmed by 4 bases and J by 7 bases, leaving 10 bases between them. The CDR3 length is 12 residues. TCRdb reanalysed the RT-PCR reads using MiXCR and keeps one entry per CDR3 protein. The sample consists of roughly 570,000 distinct CDR3 sequences, about 14% of them appearing once. This specimen was PBMCs from blood, taken about 11 days after vaccination. The genes are TRBV5-1 and TRBJ2-3, with TRBD2 as a possible D gene (5 bases). This TCR was sampled from a man aged 45-65 years who received an inactivated influenza vaccine. The CDR3 spells CASSAGRNTQYF. CDR3 DNA: TGCGCCAGCAGCGCGGGCAGAAATACGCAGTATTTT.